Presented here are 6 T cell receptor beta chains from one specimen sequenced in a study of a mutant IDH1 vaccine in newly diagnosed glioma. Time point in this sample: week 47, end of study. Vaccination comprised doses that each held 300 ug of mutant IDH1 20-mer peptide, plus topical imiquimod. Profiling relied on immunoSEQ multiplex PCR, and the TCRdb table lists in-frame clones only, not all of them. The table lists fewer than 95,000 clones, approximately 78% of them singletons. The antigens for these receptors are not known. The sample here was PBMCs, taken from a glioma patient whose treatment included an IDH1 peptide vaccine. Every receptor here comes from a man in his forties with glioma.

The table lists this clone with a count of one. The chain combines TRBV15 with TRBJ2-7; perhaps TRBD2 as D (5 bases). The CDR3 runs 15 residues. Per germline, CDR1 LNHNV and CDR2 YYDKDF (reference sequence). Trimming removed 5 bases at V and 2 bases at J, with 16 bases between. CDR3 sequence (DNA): TGTGCCACCAGCGAGAGTACCGGGAACACCTACGAGCAGTACTTC. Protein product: CATSESTGNTYEQYF.

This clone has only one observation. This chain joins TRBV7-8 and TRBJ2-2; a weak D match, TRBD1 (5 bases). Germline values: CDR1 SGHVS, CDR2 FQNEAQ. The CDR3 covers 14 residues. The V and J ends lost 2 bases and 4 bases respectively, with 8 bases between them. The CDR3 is CASSLLQGTGELFF. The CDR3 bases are TGTGCCAGCAGCTTATTGCAGGGCACCGGGGAGCTGTTTTTT.

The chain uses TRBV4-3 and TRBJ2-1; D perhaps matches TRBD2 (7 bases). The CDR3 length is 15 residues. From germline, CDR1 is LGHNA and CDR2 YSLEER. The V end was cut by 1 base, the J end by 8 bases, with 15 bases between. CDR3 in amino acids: CASSQAWGGQDEQFF. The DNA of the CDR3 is TGCGCCAGCAGCCAAGCATGGGGGGGCCAGGATGAGCAGTTCTTC.

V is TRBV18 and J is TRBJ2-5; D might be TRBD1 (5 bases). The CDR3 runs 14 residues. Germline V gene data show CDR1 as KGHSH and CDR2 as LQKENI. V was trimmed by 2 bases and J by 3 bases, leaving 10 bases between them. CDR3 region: CASSPNSGKETQYF. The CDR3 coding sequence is TGTGCCAGCTCACCAAATTCAGGGAAAGAGACCCAGTACTTC.

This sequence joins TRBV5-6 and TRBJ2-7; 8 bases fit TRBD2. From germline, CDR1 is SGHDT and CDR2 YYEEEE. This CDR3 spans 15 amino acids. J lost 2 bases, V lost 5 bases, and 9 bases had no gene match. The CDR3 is CASSMSGGHPYEQYF. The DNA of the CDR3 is TGTGCCAGCAGTATGAGCGGGGGTCATCCCTACGAGCAGTACTTC.

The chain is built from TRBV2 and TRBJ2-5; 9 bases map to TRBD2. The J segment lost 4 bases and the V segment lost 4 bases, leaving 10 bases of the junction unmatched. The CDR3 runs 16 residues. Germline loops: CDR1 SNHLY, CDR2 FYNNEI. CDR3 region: CASSVAGALGGETQYF. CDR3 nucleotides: TGTGCCAGCAGTGTAGCGGGGGCTCTAGGGGGAGAGACCCAGTACTTC.